Each of the 32 T cell receptor beta chains below was sequenced from the same sample in a study of cytomegalovirus exposure and HLA in healthy donors. The method was immunoSEQ multiplex PCR; TCRdb's version includes in-frame clones alone and lacks a portion of them. The table lists around 350,000 clones, roughly 88% of them singletons. The material sequenced was PBMCs. These receptor sequences come from a woman younger than 30 in good health and CMV-seronegative.

V usage is TRBV23-1 and J usage is TRBJ2-1, with a possible D match to TRBD2 (6 bases). TRBV23-1 is assigned to the ORF class and has an uncertain function. Trimming removed 0 bases from V and 8 bases from J, with 8 bases in between. CDR3 length equals 13 residues. The CDR3 DNA follows: TGCGCCAGCAGTCAATCGGGGGGAGATGAGCAGTTCTTC. Encoded protein: CASSQSGGDEQFF.

The chain uses TRBV25-1 and TRBJ2-2; the match to TRBD2 covers 8 bases. Germline CDR1 reads MGHDK; CDR2 reads SYGVNS. This CDR3 has 16 amino acids. Trimming cost V 7 bases and J 5 bases; bases outside gene matches: 12. For the CDR3, the DNA is TGTGCCAGCACCGAAAGAGCGGGAGTAGCGACCGGGGAGCTGTTTTTT. It translates to CASTERAGVATGELFF.

CDR3 in DNA: TGTGCCAGCAGTTCCGACAGGATCTCGGATGGCTACACCTTC. It codes for CASSSDRISDGYTF. J is TRBJ1-2 and V is TRBV28; a possible D gene is TRBD1 (6 bases). Trimming cost V 4 bases and J 6 bases, with 15 bases left between them. Germline loops: CDR1 MDHEN, CDR2 SYDVKM. This CDR3 comprises 14 residues.

The chain carries TRBV19 and TRBJ2-1; possibly TRBD2 for D (5 bases). The germline V and J ends were trimmed by 4 bases and 7 bases, with 8 bases remaining between them. The CDR3 length is 12 residues. Germline V gene sequence: CDR1 LNHDA, CDR2 SQIVND (reference sequence). The CDR3 protein is CASSTRANEQFF. CDR3 nucleotides: TGTGCCAGTAGTACGAGGGCGAATGAGCAGTTCTTC.

The chain has TRBV10-3 and TRBJ1-1, with 7 bases lining up with TRBD1. Germline values: CDR1 ENHRY, CDR2 SYGVKD. Trimming took 10 bases from V and 1 from J; bases not matched to a gene: 6. This CDR3 has 13 amino acids. CDR3 bases: TGTGCCAGGCCGGGACAGCAGAACACTGAAGCTTTCTTT. This codes for CARPGQQNTEAFF.

The V gene is TRBV27, the J gene TRBJ2-3; D perhaps matches TRBD2 (7 bases). Germline V CDR1 and CDR2: MNHEY, SMNVEV (reference sequence). With 5 bases removed from V and 4 bases from J, the gap between germline ends came to 13 bases. The length of the CDR3 is 14 residues. For the CDR3, the DNA is TGTGCCAGCAGTGATATGGGGGGGCCAGATACGCAGTATTTT. Translated, it gives CASSDMGGPDTQYF.

DNA for the CDR3: TGTGCCAGCTACCTAAAGTTCCTAGACCGCTACAATGAGCAGTTCTTC. Translation gives CASYLKFLDRYNEQFF. This sequence joins TRBV2 and TRBJ2-1; D unresolved. This CDR3 contains 16 residues. Trimming took 8 bases from V and 3 from J, leaving 20 bases between them. Germline assignment: CDR1 SNHLY and CDR2 FYNNEI.

This chain uses TRBV4-2 with TRBJ2-1; 8 bases agree with TRBD2. The CDR3 is made up of 17 amino acids. Per the germline V gene, CDR1 is LGHNA and CDR2 is YNFKEQ. J was trimmed by 3 bases and V by 3 bases; bases with no gene match: 10. The CDR3 bases are TGTGCCAGCAGCCAGGCAGGAGCGGGAGTAAACTACAATGAGCAGTTCTTC. This encodes CASSQAGAGVNYNEQFF.

The rearrangement joins TRBV5-1 to TRBJ2-1; weak D call: TRBD1 (6 bases). Germline assignment: CDR1 SGHRS and CDR2 YFSETQ. V was shortened by 0 bases and J by 8 bases, with 18 bases between the two germline ends. The CDR3 is 16 amino acids. This chain's CDR3 is CASSLANRVDIDEQFF. In nucleotides, the CDR3 is TGCGCCAGCAGCTTGGCCAACAGGGTTGATATAGATGAGCAGTTCTTC.

The CDR3: CATSTDTGPGNYEQYF. The CDR3 bases are TGTGCCACCAGCACTGATACAGGGCCCGGAAACTACGAGCAGTACTTC. The chain uses TRBV15 and TRBJ2-7; D might be TRBD1 (6 bases). The CDR3 runs to 16 residues. Germline values: CDR1 LNHNV, CDR2 YYDKDF (reference sequence). V was cut by 4 bases and J by 3 bases, with 19 bases left in between.

The V gene is TRBV2, the J gene TRBJ2-2; D may be TRBD2 (6 bases). Trimming removed 5 bases at V and 8 bases at J, with 18 bases between. The germline gives CDR1 SNHLY, CDR2 FYNNEI. The CDR3 is 15 residues long. In DNA form, the CDR3 reads TGTGCCAGCAGTAGGGAGGCTAGCCCTCGGGGGGAGCTGTTTTTT. Protein product: CASSREASPRGELFF.

In this sample, this clone turned up once. The V call is TRBV27, the J call TRBJ1-1; 7 positions match TRBD1. The V and J ends lost 8 bases and 5 bases, in that order; junction bases with no gene match: 5. Germline V lookup: CDR1 MNHEY, CDR2 SMNVEV (reference sequence). The CDR3 extends over 12 amino acids. CDR3 bases: TGTGCCAGCGGACAGGTAACGACTGAAGCTTTCTTT. Encoded protein: CASGQVTTEAFF.

The V call is TRBV9, the J call TRBJ2-1, with TRBD2 matching 13 bases. The trim removed 3 bases at V and 0 bases at J, leaving 3 bases unmatched. This CDR3 region has 17 residues. In germline, CDR1 is SGDLS, CDR2 YYNGEE. The CDR3 coding sequence is TGTGCCAGCAGCGCGAGACTAGCGGGAGGCTCCTACAATGAGCAGTTCTTC. Its protein is CASSARLAGGSYNEQFF.

The sample holds a few counts of this clone. The V gene is TRBV7-9, the J gene TRBJ2-1; D is perhaps TRBD2 (5 bases). CDR1 SEHNR and CDR2 FQNEAQ come from the germline V gene (reference sequence). Trimming took 6 bases from V and 0 from J, leaving 12 bases between them. CDR3 length: 15 residues. CDR3 sequence reads: CASSAGSSSYNEQFF. Written as DNA, the CDR3 is TGTGCCAGCAGTGCGGGCTCGAGCTCCTACAATGAGCAGTTCTTC.

Here the CDR3 DNA reads TGTGCCAGCAGCACAAGACAGGGGACGGAGGAAGCAGATACGCAGTATTTT. Residues: CASSTRQGTEEADTQYF. The chain combines TRBV7-9 with TRBJ2-3; 8 nucleotides line up with TRBD1. Germline V gene data show CDR1 as SEHNR and CDR2 as FQNEAQ (reference sequence). V dropped 5 bases and J dropped 4; count of bases not matched to a gene: 14. CDR3 size: 17 residues. Together with reference TRBV7-9 and TRBJ2-3, the CDR3 gives the full variable domain: DTGVSQNPRHKITKRGQNVTFRCDPISEHNRLYWYRQTLGQGPEFLTYFQNEAQLEKSRLLSDRFSAERPKGSFSTLEIQRTEQGDSAMYLCASSTRQGTEEADTQYFGPGTRLTVL.

The V call is TRBV19, the J call TRBJ1-5; a weak D match, TRBD1 (5 bases). Trimming stripped 4 bases from V and 2 bases from J, with 9 bases between. Germline loops: CDR1 LNHDA, CDR2 SQIVND (reference sequence). This CDR3 has 14 amino acids. The CDR3 reads CASSTQGGNQPQHF. CDR3 DNA: TGTGCCAGTAGTACCCAGGGCGGCAATCAGCCCCAGCATTTT.

This chain uses TRBV5-4 with TRBJ1-1, with a possible D match to TRBD1 (5 bases). Germline V gene sequence: CDR1 SGHNT, CDR2 YYREEE (reference sequence). V was clipped by 9 bases and J by 6 bases, with 15 bases between them. CDR3 size: 12 residues. CDR3 in DNA: TGTGCCACTCGGGGGAGTCAGTCTGAAGCTTTCTTT. Translating it yields CATRGSQSEAFF.

The chain employs TRBV5-5 and TRBJ2-7; 7 nucleotides align to TRBD1. J was trimmed by 1 base and V by 0 bases; bases with no gene match: 1. CDR1 and CDR2 (germline): SGHKS, YYEKEE (reference sequence). The CDR3 totals 14 residues. The DNA of the CDR3 is TGTGCCAGCAGCTTGGCAGGGGGTTCCTACGAGCAGTACTTC. This codes for CASSLAGGSYEQYF.

The chain employs TRBV7-2 and TRBJ1-2; D remains unclear. The CDR3 sequence is 18 residues long. CDR1 SGHTA and CDR2 FQGNSA come from the germline V gene. The V and J ends lost 1 base and 1 base respectively, with 19 bases between them. The CDR3 loop reads CASSLVPQRAGINYGYTF. The CDR3 region has the DNA TGTGCCAGCAGCTTAGTCCCCCAGAGGGCGGGGATTAACTATGGCTACACCTTC.

V is TRBV6-1 and J is TRBJ2-7; TRBD2 matches 8 bases. V was clipped by 4 bases and J by 5 bases; unmatched bases: 7. The CDR3 loop spans 14 amino acids. Germline V lookup: CDR1 MNHNS, CDR2 SASEGT. The CDR3 loop reads CASSGRDGRDEQYF. DNA of the CDR3: TGTGCCAGCAGTGGTAGAGACGGGAGGGACGAGCAGTACTTC.

The CDR3 loop reads CASSPRASGGADTQYF. For the CDR3, the DNA is TGTGCCAGCAGCCCCCGGGCTAGCGGAGGAGCAGATACGCAGTATTTT. This chain connects TRBV6-4 to TRBJ2-3, with 7 nucleotides matching TRBD2. This CDR3 spans 16 amino acids. V shed 6 bases and J 4 bases; nucleotides not matched to a gene: 13. The germline gives CDR1 MRHNA, CDR2 SNTAGT.

The chain recombines TRBV5-1 with TRBJ2-3; a weak D match, TRBD1 (6 bases). Germline assignment: CDR1 SGHRS and CDR2 YFSETQ. Trimming pared 0 bases from V and 3 bases from J, leaving 11 bases between. The CDR3 is 15 residues long. CDR3 DNA sequence: TGCGCCAGCAGCTTGGAATGGGGGACAACAGATACGCAGTATTTT. This sequence encodes CASSLEWGTTDTQYF.

V is TRBV6-5 and J is TRBJ1-1; D is unclear. The CDR3 has 15 residues. V lost 0 bases to trimming and J lost 2 bases, with 10 bases between them. Germline-derived CDR1 and CDR2 are MNHEY and SVGAGI. This CDR3 reads CASSYSPQANTEAFF. As DNA, the CDR3 is TGTGCCAGCAGTTACTCGCCGCAGGCCAACACTGAAGCTTTCTTT.

The rearrangement joins TRBV6-1 to TRBJ2-1, with D unclear. This CDR3 has 15 residues. The germline gives CDR1 MNHNS, CDR2 SASEGT. Trimming cost V 1 base and J 0 bases, with 7 bases left between them. Written as DNA, the CDR3 is TGTGCCAGCAGTGAAGACTACAACTCCTACAATGAGCAGTTCTTC. This encodes CASSEDYNSYNEQFF.

CDR3 protein: CASSLATSAYEQYF. CDR3 nucleotide sequence: TGTGCCAGCAGCTTAGCCACCTCAGCCTACGAGCAGTACTTC. V and J are TRBV11-2 and TRBJ2-7; no definite D call. This CDR3 is 14 amino acids long. Germline assignment: CDR1 SGHAT and CDR2 FQNNGV. The V gene lost 1 base and the J gene lost 2 bases, with 9 bases spanning the gap.

This chain links TRBV4-1 with TRBJ2-7, with 12 positions matching TRBD2. Germline V gene lookup returns CDR1 MGHRA and CDR2 YSYEKL. This CDR3 has 15 residues. Trimming cost V 1 base and J 5 bases; bases outside gene matches: 3. CDR3: CASSQASGRVHEQYF. In nucleotides, the CDR3 is TGCGCCAGCAGCCAAGCTAGCGGGAGGGTGCACGAGCAGTACTTC.

The chain recombines TRBV10-3 with TRBJ2-1; possibly TRBD2 for D (6 bases). The CDR3 covers 14 residues. CDR1 is ENHRY, CDR2 SYGVKD, per germline. V gave up 10 bases and J gave up 4 bases, with 17 bases separating them. The CDR3 region is CATHRDSLYNEQFF. CDR3 sequence (DNA): TGTGCCACACATCGGGACTCCTTATACAATGAGCAGTTCTTC.

The rearrangement links TRBV5-6 to TRBJ1-2, with TRBD1 as a possible D gene (5 bases). The CDR3 length is 14 residues. Germline V gene sequence: CDR1 SGHDT, CDR2 YYEEEE. Trimming removed 0 bases from V and 5 bases from J, with 11 bases in between. CDR3 residues: CASSLEGKGYGYTF. In DNA form, the CDR3 reads TGTGCCAGCAGCTTGGAGGGGAAGGGTTATGGCTACACCTTC.

V gene TRBV10-3 combines with J gene TRBJ2-1; 7 bases are a match to TRBD2. The CDR3 runs 12 residues. Trimming cost V 6 bases and J 9 bases; bases outside gene matches: 5. Germline V gene lookup returns CDR1 ENHRY and CDR2 SYGVKD. The CDR3 DNA reads as TGTGCCATCAGCTACCCGGGGGGTGAGCAGTTCTTC. As protein: CAISYPGGEQFF.

V is TRBV4-2 and J is TRBJ2-1; D not resolved. CDR3 length equals 15 residues. Trimming removed 1 base from V and 5 bases from J, with 12 bases in between. Germline CDR1 is LGHNA and CDR2 is YNFKEQ. The CDR3 protein is CASSQAWAPDNEQFF. The CDR3 region has the DNA TGTGCCAGCAGCCAAGCTTGGGCCCCCGACAATGAGCAGTTCTTC.

Points on this clone: Additional DNA sequences in this sample encode the identical CDR3. The chain joins TRBV2 to TRBJ2-6, with D perhaps TRBD2 (6 bases). The germline gives CDR1 SNHLY, CDR2 FYNNEI. Deletions cut 5 bases from V and 2 bases from J, with 7 bases between. The CDR3 contains 14 residues. CDR3 in DNA: TGTGCCAGCAGTACGGGGGCTGGGGCCAACGTCCTGACTTTC. This codes for CASSTGAGANVLTF.

This clone has a single count. This sequence joins TRBV23-1 and TRBJ2-5; 8 bases fit TRBD1. TRBV23-1 is an open reading frame whose function is uncertain. Trimming took 0 bases from V and 1 from J; bases not matched to a gene: 4. The CDR3 is made up of 16 amino acids. The CDR3 nucleotides read TGCGCCAGCAGTCAATCGGAGGGGACAGGCCAAGAGACCCAGTACTTC. Protein sequence: CASSQSEGTGQETQYF.